The sequence of this T cell receptor beta chain was determined in a study of blood T cell repertoires in COVID-19. Background on the study: COVID-19 samples collected from the United States, Italy and Spain covered acute and convalescent phases. Sources were T cells, B-cell-depleted T cells, or PBMCs; the material itself was cDNA or gDNA.

The CDR3 contains 15 residues. V was pared by 4 bases and J by 5 bases, with 7 bases of the junction left unmatched. Germline CDR1 is SGHRS and CDR2 is YFSETQ. Per the original methods: Reference gene primer amplification gave estimated nucleated cell counts. TCRdb's table, derived via immunoSEQ multiplex PCR, lists solely in-frame clones and lacks some. The V and J calls and the clone size are those of that table, but D and trimming were determined from the DNA. Of roughly 250,000 clones listed, roughly 88% were seen once; the top ten hold under 3%. The receptor was derived from a woman aged 40 to 50 with acute COVID-19. The chain uses TRBV5-1 and TRBJ1-1; 11 bases map to TRBD1. Specimen: PBMCs or T cells enriched from blood (not recorded which). The CDR3 bases are TGCGCCAGCAGCGCGTGGACAGGGGGCTCTACTGAAGCTTTCTTT. Translating gives CASSAWTGGSTEAFF. Filled out from reference TRBV5-1 and TRBJ1-1, the complete variable domain reads KAGVTQTPRYLIKTRGQQVTLSCSPISGHRSVSWYQQTPGQGLQFLFEYFSETQRNKGNFPGRFSGRQFSNSRSEMNVSTLELGDSALYLCASSAWTGGSTEAFFGQGTRLTVV.